The 3 T cell receptor beta chains below come from one sample, sequenced in a study of blood T cells in healthy people across ages. Combining a sample-barcoded 5' primer with a J-beta primer mix, a second PCR ran for about 7 to 11 cycles. MiXCR, applied by TCRdb to the 5' RACE reads, yields one record per CDR3 protein. The repertoire holds around 1,500,000 distinct CDR3 sequences, with 25% to 30% as singletons. What was sequenced was blood. These receptors were taken from a woman in her twenties or thirties in good health.

In its sample, this clonotype was seen a few times. The chain employs TRBV12-5 and TRBJ2-7; TRBD1 agrees at 10 bases. J was trimmed by 3 bases and V by 6 bases; bases with no gene match: 8. The CDR3 is 15 amino acids. Germline V gives CDR1 LGHNT, CDR2 FRNRAP. CDR3: CASGPSRTGGYEQYF. CDR3 DNA: TGTGCTAGTGGGCCAAGCCGGACAGGGGGCTACGAGCAGTACTTC. Full variable domain (rest looked up from reference TRBV12-5 and TRBJ2-7): DARVTQTPRHKVTEMGQEVTMRCQPILGHNTVFWYRQTMMQGLELLAYFRNRAPLDDSGMPKDRFSAEMPDATLATLKIQPSEPRDSAVYFCASGPSRTGGYEQYFGPGTRLTVT.

This clonotype was detected only a few times. This chain joins TRBV5-1 and TRBJ1-1; D uncertain. With 3 bases removed from V and 0 bases from J, the gap between germline ends came to 12 bases. CDR3 size: 15 residues. Germline assignment: CDR1 SGHRS and CDR2 YFSETQ. The CDR3 loop reads CASSSKAALNTEAFF. The CDR3, as DNA: TGCGCCAGCAGCTCGAAAGCGGCGTTGAACACTGAAGCTTTCTTT.

This chain joins TRBV7-2 and TRBJ2-3; no definite D call. CDR1 is SGHTA and CDR2 is FQGNSA in the germline V gene. V shed 2 bases and J shed 14 bases, with 23 bases lying between them. The CDR3 is made up of 15 amino acids. The CDR3 DNA follows: TGTGCCAGCAGCTTACTCCGACGTTCACATGAGAAGCGGTATTTT. This translates into CASSLLRRSHEKRYF.